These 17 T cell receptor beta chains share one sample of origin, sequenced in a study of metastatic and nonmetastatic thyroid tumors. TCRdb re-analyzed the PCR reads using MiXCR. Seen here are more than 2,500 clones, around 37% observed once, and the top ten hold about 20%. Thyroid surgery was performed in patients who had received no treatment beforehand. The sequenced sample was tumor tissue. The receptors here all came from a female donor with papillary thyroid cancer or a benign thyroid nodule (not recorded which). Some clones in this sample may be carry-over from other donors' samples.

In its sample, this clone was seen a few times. This chain's CDR3 is CASSYTRTVSYNEQFF. The CDR3 region has the DNA TGTGCCAGCAGTTACACCAGGACTGTATCCTACAATGAGCAGTTCTTC. This sequence joins TRBV6-5 and TRBJ2-1; weak D call: TRBD2 (5 bases). The V gene's germline CDR1 is MNHEY and CDR2 SVGAGI. The CDR3 extends over 16 amino acids. V was cut by 2 bases and J by 1 base, with 12 bases left in between.

The CDR3 is CASSSSSGINSYEQYF. The CDR3 DNA sequence: TGTGCCAGCAGCTCTTCTAGCGGGATAAACTCCTACGAGCAGTACTTC. This chain uses TRBV11-2 with TRBJ2-7, with TRBD2 matching 9 bases. With 4 bases clipped from V and 0 bases from J, the junction kept 7 bases outside the gene matches. CDR1 SGHAT and CDR2 FQNNGV come from the germline V gene. The CDR3 consists of 16 residues.

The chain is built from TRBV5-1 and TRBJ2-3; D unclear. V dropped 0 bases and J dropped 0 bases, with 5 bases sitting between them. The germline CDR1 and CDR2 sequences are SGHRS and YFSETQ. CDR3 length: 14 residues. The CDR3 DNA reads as TGCGCCAGCAGCTTGGTCGGGAGCACAGATACGCAGTATTTT. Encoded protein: CASSLVGSTDTQYF.

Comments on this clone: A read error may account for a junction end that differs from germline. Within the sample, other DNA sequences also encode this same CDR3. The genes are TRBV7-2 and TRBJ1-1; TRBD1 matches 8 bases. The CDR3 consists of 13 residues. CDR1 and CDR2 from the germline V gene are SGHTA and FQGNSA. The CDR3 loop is CASSPDRGSEAFF. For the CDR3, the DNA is TGTGCAAGCAGCCCCGACAGGGGATCTGAAGCTTTCTTT.

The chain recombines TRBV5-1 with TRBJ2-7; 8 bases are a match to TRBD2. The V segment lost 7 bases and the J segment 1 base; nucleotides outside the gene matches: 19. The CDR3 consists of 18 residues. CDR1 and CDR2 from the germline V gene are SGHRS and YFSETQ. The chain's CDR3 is CASRGGGLAGGFSYEQYF. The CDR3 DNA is TGCGCCAGCCGAGGTGGGGGGCTTGCGGGAGGTTTTTCCTACGAGCAGTACTTC.

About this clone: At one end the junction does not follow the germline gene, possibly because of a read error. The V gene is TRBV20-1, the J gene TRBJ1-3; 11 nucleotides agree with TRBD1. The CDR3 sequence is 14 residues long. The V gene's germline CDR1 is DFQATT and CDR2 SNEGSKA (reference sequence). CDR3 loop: CSASLDRGQNTLYF. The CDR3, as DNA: TGCAGTGCTAGCCTGGACAGGGGGCAGAACACCTTATATTTT.

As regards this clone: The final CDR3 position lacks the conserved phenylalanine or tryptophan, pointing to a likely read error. CDR3 in DNA: TGCGCCAACAGTCAGGGACATAGCGGGAATCCCCGGGAGCTGTTTCTT. Translating gives CANSQGHSGNPRELFL. The V gene is TRBV5-1, the J gene TRBJ2-2; 8 bases fit TRBD2. Per germline, CDR1 SGHRS and CDR2 YFSETQ. This CDR3 is 16 amino acids long. Trimming removed 9 bases from V and 9 bases from J; junction bases left unmatched: 19.

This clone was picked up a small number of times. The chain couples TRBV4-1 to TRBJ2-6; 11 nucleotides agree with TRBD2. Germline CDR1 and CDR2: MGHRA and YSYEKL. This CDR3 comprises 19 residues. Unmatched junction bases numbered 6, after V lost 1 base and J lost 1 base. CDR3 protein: CASSQVGLADRSGANVLTF. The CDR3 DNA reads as TGCGCCAGCAGCCAAGTGGGACTAGCGGACCGATCTGGGGCCAACGTCCTGACTTTC.

DNA for the CDR3: TGCAGTGCCTCCCAAGGGGGCGAAGGGAATGAGCAGTTCTTC. It translates to CSASQGGEGNEQFF. The V call is TRBV20-1, the J call TRBJ2-1; TRBD1 aligns across 7 bases. CDR1 and CDR2 from the germline V gene are DFQATT and SNEGSKA (reference sequence). The CDR3 is 14 amino acids. J gave up 7 bases and V 6 bases, and 12 bases lay outside the gene matches.

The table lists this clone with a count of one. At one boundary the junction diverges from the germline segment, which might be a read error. For the CDR3, the DNA is TGCGCCAGCATAGGCGGGGGGCCGAACACCGGGGAGCTGCTTTTT. This sequence encodes CASIGGGPNTGELLF. V gene TRBV5-1 combines with J gene TRBJ2-2, with 8 bases identical to TRBD2. The CDR3 loop spans 15 amino acids. In germline, CDR1 is SGHRS, CDR2 YFSETQ.

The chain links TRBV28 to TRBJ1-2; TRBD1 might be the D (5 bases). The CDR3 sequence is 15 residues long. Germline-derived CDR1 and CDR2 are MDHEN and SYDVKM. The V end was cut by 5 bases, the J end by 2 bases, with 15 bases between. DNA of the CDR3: TGTGCCAGCAGTCCCGGGACGGAGCCAAACTATGGCTACACCTTC. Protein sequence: CASSPGTEPNYGYTF.

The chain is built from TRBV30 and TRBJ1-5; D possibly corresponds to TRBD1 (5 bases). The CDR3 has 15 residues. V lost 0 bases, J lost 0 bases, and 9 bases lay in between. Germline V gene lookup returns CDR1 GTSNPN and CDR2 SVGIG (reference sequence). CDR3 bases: TGTGCCTGGAGTGTAAATGGGGCTAGCAATCAGCCCCAGCATTTT. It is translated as CAWSVNGASNQPQHF. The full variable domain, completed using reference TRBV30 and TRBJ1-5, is SQTIHQWPATLVQPVGSPLSLECTVEGTSNPNLYWYRQAAGRGLQLLFYSVGIGQISSEVPQNLSASRPQDRQFILSSKKLLLSDSGFYLCAWSVNGASNQPQHFGDGTRLSIL.

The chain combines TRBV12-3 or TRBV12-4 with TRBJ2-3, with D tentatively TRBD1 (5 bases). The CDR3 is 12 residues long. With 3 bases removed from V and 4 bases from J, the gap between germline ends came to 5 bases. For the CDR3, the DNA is TGTGCCAGCAGTTTCAGGGCAGATACGCAGTATTTT. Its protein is CASSFRADTQYF.

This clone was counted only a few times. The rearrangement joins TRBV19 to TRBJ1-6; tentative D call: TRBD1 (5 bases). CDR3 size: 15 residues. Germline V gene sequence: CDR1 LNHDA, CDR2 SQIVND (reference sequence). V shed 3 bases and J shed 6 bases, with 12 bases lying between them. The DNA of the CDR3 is TGTGCCAGTAGTATGTTGAGACAGTTTAATTCACCCCTCCACTTT. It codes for CASSMLRQFNSPLHF.

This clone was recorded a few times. CDR3 in DNA: TGTGCCAGCAGTGAAAAATCGGCAAATCAGCCCCAGCATTTT. This sequence encodes CASSEKSANQPQHF. The V and J genes are TRBV6-1 and TRBJ1-5, with no clear D. Germline V gene lookup returns CDR1 MNHNS and CDR2 SASEGT. Trimming removed 2 bases from V and 4 bases from J, with 9 bases in between. The CDR3 contains 14 residues.

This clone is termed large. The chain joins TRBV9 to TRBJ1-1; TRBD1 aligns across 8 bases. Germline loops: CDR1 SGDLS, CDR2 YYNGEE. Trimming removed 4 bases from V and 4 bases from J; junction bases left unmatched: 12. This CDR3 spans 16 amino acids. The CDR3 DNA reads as TGTGCCAGCAGCCCCCAGGACAGGGAGGGGAGCACTGAAGCTTTCTTT. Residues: CASSPQDREGSTEAFF.

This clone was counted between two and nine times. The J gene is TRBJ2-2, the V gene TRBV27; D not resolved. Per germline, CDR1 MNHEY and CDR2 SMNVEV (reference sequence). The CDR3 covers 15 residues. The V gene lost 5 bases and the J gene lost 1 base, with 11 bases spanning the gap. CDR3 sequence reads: CASSERAQNTGELFF. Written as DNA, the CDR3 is TGTGCCAGCAGTGAACGGGCGCAGAACACCGGGGAGCTGTTTTTT.